The source of this TCR beta chain is a study of response to subunit inactivated influenza vaccine. TCRdb re-analysed the RT-PCR reads in MiXCR, keeping a single row per CDR3 protein. Of approximately 480,000 distinct CDR3 sequences listed, approximately 11% are singletons. V was pared by 3 bases and J by 7 bases, with 7 bases between. This CDR3 has 11 amino acids. To note about this clonotype: Its antigen is undetermined.

Regarding the study as a whole: Each seasonal influenza vaccination recruits few new T cells, the authors suggested.

This chain connects TRBV12-3 or TRBV12-4 to TRBJ2-7; D is uncertain. The specimen was PBMCs from blood, collected roughly 45 days after vaccination. The TCR originated in a man aged 45-65 years who received an inactivated influenza vaccine. The CDR3 region has the DNA TGTGCCAGCAGTTTTTCAGAAGAGCAGTACTTC. Residues: CASSFSEEQYF.